This TCR beta chain appears in the sequencing data of a study of T-cell reconstitution after alpha-beta-depleted transplantation in children. CDR1 is LNHNV, CDR2 YYDKDF, per germline (reference sequence). Trimming took 2 bases from V and 8 from J, leaving 18 bases between them. The CDR3 consists of 15 residues. Study findings and constraints: After transplant, at about two months, alpha-beta T cells were reportedly derived from several hundred expanded graft clones.

A few counts support this clonotype. Its specificity is not known. Unique molecular identifiers featured in how the TCRbeta library was prepared. One entry per CDR3 protein, called by TCRdb with MiXCR from the PCR reads. This sample has about 98,000 distinct CDR3 sequences, with about 7.5% found just once. V gene TRBV15 combines with J gene TRBJ1-2; possible D gene TRBD1, 6 bases. The sequences come from PBMCs, collected before TCRalphabeta/CD19-depleted stem cell transplant. The source is a boy under 10 years old with acute lymphoblastic leukemia, due to receive a stem cell transplant. Here the CDR3 DNA reads TGTGCCACCAGCAGAATACTTGGGGGGGGCGTCGGCTACACCTTC. Translating it yields CATSRILGGGVGYTF. The whole variable domain, filled in from reference TRBV15 and TRBJ1-2, reads DAMVIQNPRYQVTQFGKPVTLSCSQTLNHNVMYWYQQKSSQAPKLLFHYYDKDFNNEADTPDNFQSRRPNTSFCFLDIRSPGLGDTAMYLCATSRILGGGVGYTFGSGTRLTVV.